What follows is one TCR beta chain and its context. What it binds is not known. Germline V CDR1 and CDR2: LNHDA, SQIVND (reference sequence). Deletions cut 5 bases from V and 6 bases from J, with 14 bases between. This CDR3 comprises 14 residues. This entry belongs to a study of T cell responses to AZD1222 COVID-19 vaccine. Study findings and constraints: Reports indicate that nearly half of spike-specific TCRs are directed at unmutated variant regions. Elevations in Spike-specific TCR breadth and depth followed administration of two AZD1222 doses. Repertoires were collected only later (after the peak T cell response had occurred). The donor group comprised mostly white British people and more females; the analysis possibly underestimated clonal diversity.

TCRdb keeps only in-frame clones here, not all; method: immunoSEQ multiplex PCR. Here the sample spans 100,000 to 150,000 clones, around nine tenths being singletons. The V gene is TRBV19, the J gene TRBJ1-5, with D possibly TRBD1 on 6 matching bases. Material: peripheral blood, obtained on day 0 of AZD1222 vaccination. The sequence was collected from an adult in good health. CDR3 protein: CASSEGQGIQPQHF. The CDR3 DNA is TGTGCCAGTAGTGAGGGGCAGGGGATTCAGCCCCAGCATTTT.